One and the same sample provided the 15 T cell receptor beta chains below, sequenced in a study of OX40 agonist ivuxolimab in advanced cancers. Clones were read by immunoSEQ multiplex PCR, and TCRdb kept only the in-frame ones, dropping some. The sample consists of around 30,000 clones, 81% of them appearing once. This sample comprised CD4+ or CD8+ T cells sorted from blood, obtained in a trial of the OX40 agonist ivuxolimab. These receptors originate from an adult with an advanced solid tumor such as melanoma, head and neck, liver or kidney cancer.

This clone came up once. This rearrangement joins TRBV11-2 to TRBJ1-2; 7 bases fit TRBD1. Trimming cost V 5 bases and J 4 bases; bases outside gene matches: 19. The CDR3 consists of 18 residues. Germline V lookup: CDR1 SGHAT, CDR2 FQNNGV. The CDR3 reads CASSPLHRNRGGGYGYTF. DNA of the CDR3: TGTGCCAGCAGCCCTTTACACCGTAACAGGGGAGGAGGCTATGGCTACACCTTC. Combining the CDR3 with reference TRBV11-2 and TRBJ1-2 gives the whole variable domain EAGVAQSPRYKIIEKRQSVAFWCNPISGHATLYWYQQILGQGPKLLIQFQNNGVVDDSQLPKDRFSAERLKGVDSTLKIQPAKLEDSAVYLCASSPLHRNRGGGYGYTFGSGTRLTVV.

The V and J genes are TRBV30 and TRBJ1-3; D not certain. Deletions cut 5 bases from V and 9 bases from J, with 8 bases between. The CDR3 sequence is 10 residues long. CDR1 is GTSNPN, CDR2 SVGIG, per germline (reference sequence). In nucleotides, the CDR3 is TGTGCCTGGGGCCCGGGCACCATATATTTT. Translating it yields CAWGPGTIYF.

J is TRBJ1-5 and V is TRBV19; D perhaps matches TRBD1 (6 bases). The CDR3 totals 16 residues. The V end lost 0 bases, the J end lost 2 bases, and 11 bases lay between the germline ends. Germline V lookup: CDR1 LNHDA, CDR2 SQIVND (reference sequence). CDR3 loop: CASSIEMTGRNQPQHF. CDR3 coding DNA: TGTGCCAGTAGTATAGAAATGACAGGTCGCAATCAGCCCCAGCATTTT.

A remark on this clone: Additional DNA sequences in this sample encode the identical CDR3. This rearrangement joins TRBV7-3 to TRBJ2-3, with 11 bases aligning to TRBD2. CDR1 is SGHTA, CDR2 FQGTGA, per germline. With V trimmed by 4 bases and J by 3 bases, 3 bases remained unmatched. The CDR3 is 15 residues long. The CDR3 region has the DNA TGTGCCAGCAGCTCCCTAGCGGGAGGAACAGATACGCAGTATTTT. Translated, it gives CASSSLAGGTDTQYF. The whole variable domain, filled in from reference TRBV7-3 and TRBJ2-3, reads GAGVSQTPSNKVTEKGKYVELRCDPISGHTALYWYRQSLGQGPEFLIYFQGTGAADDSGLPNDRFFAVRPEGSVSTLKIQRTERGDSAVYLCASSSLAGGTDTQYFGPGTRLTVL.

The gene calls are TRBV7-8 and TRBJ1-3, with D unresolved. The germline V gene has CDR1 SGHVS and CDR2 FQNEAQ. V shed 5 bases and J shed 2 bases, with 19 bases lying between them. This CDR3 has 17 amino acids. This chain's CDR3 is CASSPWTAGRAGNTIYF. In DNA form, the CDR3 reads TGTGCCAGCAGCCCCTGGACGGCAGGACGAGCTGGAAACACCATATATTTT.

The V call is TRBV28, the J call TRBJ2-3; 9 positions agree with TRBD2. Trimming removed 5 bases from V and 3 bases from J; junction bases left unmatched: 12. Germline V CDR1 and CDR2: MDHEN, SYDVKM. The CDR3 runs to 17 residues. The CDR3 loop reads CASSQQTIAGVTDTQYF. DNA for the CDR3: TGTGCCAGCAGTCAACAAACCATAGCGGGGGTGACAGATACGCAGTATTTT.

The table lists this clone with a few counts. V gene TRBV10-2 combines with J gene TRBJ2-5, with TRBD2 as a possible D gene (6 bases). The J call may be wrong; the DNA end is better matched by TRBJ2-7. Germline V gives CDR1 WSHSY, CDR2 SAAADI. The length of the CDR3 is 14 residues. CDR3 region: CASRPGGSSYEQYF. The CDR3 DNA reads TGCGCCAGCAGACCTGGGGGGAGCTCCTACGAGCAGTACTTC.

The chain employs TRBV6-6 and TRBJ1-2; 7 bases align to TRBD1. The J segment lost 4 bases and the V segment lost 6 bases, leaving 8 bases of the junction unmatched. Germline assignment: CDR1 MNHNY and CDR2 SVGAGI (reference sequence). This CDR3 region has 14 residues. CDR3 sequence: CASRKTGEVYGYTF. CDR3 coding DNA: TGTGCCAGCAGAAAAACAGGGGAGGTCTATGGCTACACCTTC.

The sample holds one count of this clone. The V gene is TRBV30, the J gene TRBJ1-2, with TRBD1 as a possible D gene (5 bases). Germline loops: CDR1 GTSNPN, CDR2 SVGIG (reference sequence). V was cut by 0 bases and J by 4 bases, with 12 bases left in between. The CDR3 is 14 amino acids. The CDR3 sequence: CAWSVGAVVYGYTF. CDR3 nucleotides: TGTGCCTGGAGTGTTGGGGCAGTGGTCTATGGCTACACCTTC.

This clone has only one observation. J is TRBJ1-4 and V is TRBV4-1, with TRBD1 matching 9 bases. Germline CDR1 and CDR2: MGHRA and YSYEKL. Germline trimming cut 4 bases from V and 2 bases from J; bases unmatched to any gene: 5. This CDR3 has 16 amino acids. CDR3 DNA sequence: TGCGCCAGCAGCCCCGGACAGGGGTGGACTAATGAAAAACTGTTTTTT. Its translation: CASSPGQGWTNEKLFF.

CDR3 loop: CASGSIYEQYF. For the CDR3, the DNA is TGTGCCAGCGGGTCGATCTACGAGCAGTACTTC. The chain joins TRBV2 to TRBJ2-7; D remains unclear. V was pared by 8 bases and J by 3 bases, with 8 bases between. The CDR3 is 11 residues long. CDR1 is SNHLY, CDR2 FYNNEI, per germline.

The chain is built from TRBV29-1 and TRBJ1-2; no clear D gene. Germline V gene sequence: CDR1 SQVTM, CDR2 ANQGSEA. The CDR3 spans 11 residues. The ends were cut back, 3 bases at V and 4 bases at J, with 6 bases in the middle. The CDR3 nucleotides are TGCAGCGTTGAGGCAGTCTATGGCTACACCTTC. Amino acids: CSVEAVYGYTF.

This clone was picked up one time. The rearrangement links TRBV6-1 to TRBJ1-4; the D is unclear. The germline CDR1 and CDR2 sequences are MNHNS and SASEGT. The CDR3 has 14 residues. Trimming pared 7 bases from V and 4 bases from J, leaving 13 bases between. The CDR3 spells CASTLQRLNEKLFF. The DNA for the CDR3 is TGTGCCAGCACTCTACAGAGACTTAATGAAAAACTGTTTTTT.

The CDR3 spells CASSYGGGYGQPQHF. Here the CDR3 DNA reads TGTGCCAGCAGTTACGGGGGGGGGTACGGTCAGCCCCAGCATTTT. V is TRBV6-5 and J is TRBJ1-5; D may be TRBD1 (5 bases). Per germline, CDR1 MNHEY and CDR2 SVGAGI. This CDR3 region has 15 residues. V gave up 2 bases and J gave up 6 bases, with 14 bases separating them.

The J gene is TRBJ2-6, the V gene TRBV5-8; D gene uncertain. The V end was cut by 3 bases, the J end by 0 bases, with 16 bases between. The CDR3 runs to 18 residues. CDR1 SGHTS and CDR2 YDEGEE come from the germline V gene. DNA of the CDR3: TGTGCCAGCAGCTCTCGACGAGGCCAACGCTCTGGGGCCAACGTCCTGACTTTC. Encoded protein: CASSSRRGQRSGANVLTF.